Sequencing of this TCR beta chain was carried out in a study of PD-1 and CTLA-4 blockade in melanoma. Germline V gene lookup returns CDR1 SEHNR and CDR2 FQNEAQ (reference sequence). The CDR3 has 13 amino acids. J gave up 5 bases and V 5 bases, and 2 bases lay outside the gene matches. Repertoires were generated with immunoSEQ multiplex PCR, while TCRdb's copy carries only in-frame clones and drops some. In the table there are roughly 30,000 clones, approximately 90% of which are singletons. The specimen was CD8+ T cells from peripheral blood, collected from a patient given anti-PD-1 treatment. The chain joins TRBV7-9 to TRBJ1-4, with TRBD1 matching over 7 bases. The receptor was isolated from a human donor with melanoma. The CDR3 spells CASSQGENEKLFF. CDR3 nucleotides: TGTGCCAGCAGCCAGGGGGAAAATGAAAAACTGTTTTTT.